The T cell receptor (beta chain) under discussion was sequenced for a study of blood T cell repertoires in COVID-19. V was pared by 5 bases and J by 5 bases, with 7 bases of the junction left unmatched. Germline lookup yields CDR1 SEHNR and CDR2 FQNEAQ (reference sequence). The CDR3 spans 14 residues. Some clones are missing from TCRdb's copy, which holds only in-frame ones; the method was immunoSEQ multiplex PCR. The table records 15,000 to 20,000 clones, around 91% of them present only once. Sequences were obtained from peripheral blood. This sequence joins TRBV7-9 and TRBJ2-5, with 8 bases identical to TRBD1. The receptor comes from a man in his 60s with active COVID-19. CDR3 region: CASSQGQGGETQYF. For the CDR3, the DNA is TGTGCCAGCAGCCAAGGACAGGGAGGCGAGACCCAGTACTTC.